The 29 T cell receptor beta chains presented below share a single source sample, sequenced in a study of T cell responses to AZD1222 COVID-19 vaccine. Profiling relied on immunoSEQ multiplex PCR, and the TCRdb table lists in-frame clones only, not all of them. The sample lists about 110,000 clones, around 94% occurring once. The sequenced sample was peripheral blood, obtained on day 0 of AZD1222 vaccination. These receptors came from an adult in good health.

This clone was recorded once. The V gene is TRBV10-3, the J gene TRBJ2-7, with TRBD1 as a possible D gene (5 bases). Germline V CDR1 and CDR2: ENHRY, SYGVKD. The CDR3 consists of 13 residues. V was shortened by 6 bases and J by 3 bases, with 12 bases between the two germline ends. For the CDR3, the DNA is TGTGCCATCAGCAGGGTCCAGGGCTACGAGCAGTACTTC. Its translation is CAISRVQGYEQYF.

This clone has a handful of counts. The chain couples TRBV2 to TRBJ1-2; D gene unclear. The germline V gene has CDR1 SNHLY and CDR2 FYNNEI. The CDR3 sequence is 15 residues long. V lost 1 base and J 8 bases, leaving 17 bases between the germline ends. Here the CDR3 DNA reads TGTGCCAGCAGTGAAGGAGCCGCAGGACGTAACGGCTACACCTTC. Residues: CASSEGAAGRNGYTF.

This sequence joins TRBV18 and TRBJ1-3; D unresolved. CDR1 and CDR2 from the germline V gene are KGHSH and LQKENI. The CDR3 spans 15 residues. Trimming cost V 1 base and J 2 bases, with 9 bases left between them. CDR3 sequence (DNA): TGTGCCAGCTCACCACAAGTAGGGCCTGGAAACACCATATATTTT. Amino acid sequence: CASSPQVGPGNTIYF.

The chain employs TRBV27 and TRBJ2-5; D tentatively reads TRBD1 or TRBD2 (5 bases each). CDR1 and CDR2 (germline): MNHEY, SMNVEV (reference sequence). The CDR3 contains 14 residues. The V end was cut by 3 bases, the J end by 1 base, with 9 bases between. This chain's CDR3 is CASSFQGVQETQYF. The CDR3 DNA is TGTGCCAGCAGTTTTCAGGGAGTCCAAGAGACCCAGTACTTC.

The gene calls are TRBV10-2 and TRBJ1-1; D perhaps matches TRBD1 (6 bases). There are 13 residues in the CDR3. The germline V gene encodes CDR1 WSHSY and CDR2 SAAADI. Trimming shortened V by 3 bases and J by 5 bases, and 10 bases separated the two germline ends. In DNA, the CDR3 is TGCGCCAGCAGTGAACAGGGAAGGACTGAAGCTTTCTTT. Protein product: CASSEQGRTEAFF.

V is TRBV7-2 and J is TRBJ1-5; D not resolved. This CDR3 has 17 residues. Trimming took 5 bases from V and 0 from J, leaving 17 bases between them. Germline V gives CDR1 SGHTA, CDR2 FQGNSA. As DNA, the CDR3 is TGTGCCAGCAGCCTAGGGTACTCGAGTTATAGCAATCAGCCCCAGCATTTT. This codes for CASSLGYSSYSNQPQHF.

The chain carries TRBV28 and TRBJ2-5; 9 nucleotides agree with TRBD2. V was pared by 5 bases and J by 3 bases, with 4 bases of the junction left unmatched. CDR1 and CDR2 from the germline V gene are MDHEN and SYDVKM. The CDR3 has 14 residues. DNA of the CDR3: TGTGCCAGCAGTATCGTAGCGGGAGAAGAGACCCAGTACTTC. It codes for CASSIVAGEETQYF. The entire variable domain, with the rest obtained from reference TRBV28 and TRBJ2-5, is as follows: DVKVTQSSRYLVKRTGEKVFLECVQDMDHENMFWYRQDPGLGLRLIYFSYDVKMKEKGDIPEGYSVSREKKERFSLILESASTNQTSMYLCASSIVAGEETQYFGPGTRLLVL.

J is TRBJ1-2 and V is TRBV11-3; 9 bases line up with TRBD1. With 1 base clipped from V and 6 bases from J, the junction kept 3 bases outside the gene matches. The CDR3 is 14 residues long. Germline CDR1 reads SGHNT; CDR2 reads YENEEA. CDR3 DNA: TGTGCCAGCAGCTTAGGGACAGGGGTGGATGGCTACACCTTC. This sequence encodes CASSLGTGVDGYTF.

In its sample, this clone was seen once. This rearrangement joins TRBV28 to TRBJ1-5, with 7 bases identical to TRBD1. With V trimmed by 4 bases and J by 5 bases, 5 bases remained unmatched. This CDR3 is built from 14 residues. The germline V gene has CDR1 MDHEN and CDR2 SYDVKM. CDR3 sequence reads: CASSYNRGDQPQHF. The CDR3 DNA is TGTGCCAGCAGTTATAACAGGGGAGATCAGCCCCAGCATTTT.

The chain links TRBV6-5 to TRBJ1-2; D is unresolved. The V gene lost 8 bases and the J gene lost 2 bases, with 3 bases spanning the gap. The CDR3 has 10 residues. Germline values: CDR1 MNHEY, CDR2 SVGAGI. This CDR3 is CASGNYGYTF. CDR3 sequence (DNA): TGTGCCAGCGGGAACTATGGCTACACCTTC.

The genes are TRBV30 and TRBJ1-5; 10 bases agree with TRBD1. Germline V gives CDR1 GTSNPN, CDR2 SVGIG (reference sequence). The length of the CDR3 is 19 residues. The junction had 22 bases not matched to a gene; V was cut back by 0 bases and J by 11 bases. The CDR3 DNA reads TGTGCCTGGAGTGTATTACGGGACAGGGGATGGTGTAAGCAATCAGCCCAGCATTTT. It is translated as CAWSVLRDRGWCKQSAQHF.

The gene calls are TRBV28 and TRBJ1-5; no clear D gene. This CDR3 spans 15 amino acids. Trimming stripped 6 bases from V and 1 base from J, with 13 bases between. The V gene's germline CDR1 is MDHEN and CDR2 SYDVKM. In DNA, the CDR3 is TGTGCCAGCAGACGACGGCTTCCAAGCAATCAGCCCCAGCATTTT. This sequence encodes CASRRRLPSNQPQHF.

This clone has only one observation. The rearrangement joins TRBV28 to TRBJ2-7, with D perhaps matching TRBD2 (5 bases). Per germline, CDR1 MDHEN and CDR2 SYDVKM. The V and J ends lost 3 bases and 4 bases respectively, with 10 bases between them. There are 13 residues in the CDR3. CDR3 nucleotide sequence: TGTGCCAGCAGTTTTGGGGTAGCGTACGAGCAGTACTTC. Translated: CASSFGVAYEQYF.

V is TRBV7-6 and J is TRBJ1-5; D is uncertain. CDR3 size: 14 residues. Trimming took off 5 bases at V and 3 bases at J, with 11 bases between the two ends. The germline gives CDR1 SGHVS, CDR2 FNYEAQ. The CDR3 DNA reads as TGTGCCAGCAGCCAAACAGCCTACAATCAGCCCCAGCATTTT. Translating gives CASSQTAYNQPQHF.

This sequence joins TRBV19 and TRBJ2-7; possibly TRBD1 for D (6 bases). Looked up from germline, CDR1 is LNHDA and CDR2 is SQIVND (reference sequence). This CDR3 region has 15 residues. Between the trimmed V and J ends, which lost 3 bases and 3 bases, there was a span of 15 bases. The CDR3 bases are TGTGCCAGTAGTATTGGCAGTGGGGGCCTCTACGAGCAGTACTTC. The encoded protein is CASSIGSGGLYEQYF.

The chain employs TRBV12-3 or TRBV12-4 and TRBJ1-1; D is possibly TRBD1 (5 bases). Trimming pared 5 bases from V and 1 base from J, leaving 8 bases between. The CDR3 loop spans 13 amino acids. The CDR3 is CASSMTANTEAFF. The CDR3 DNA reads as TGTGCCAGCAGTATGACAGCGAACACTGAAGCTTTCTTT.

The J gene is TRBJ1-5, the V gene TRBV7-2; D not resolved. The V gene's germline CDR1 is SGHTA and CDR2 FQGNSA. This CDR3 has 15 amino acids. V lost 1 base and J 1 base, leaving 8 bases between the germline ends. Here the CDR3 reads CASSLESGSNQPQHF. DNA of the CDR3: TGTGCCAGCAGCTTAGAGTCTGGGAGCAATCAGCCCCAGCATTTT. The entire variable domain, with the rest obtained from reference TRBV7-2 and TRBJ1-5, is as follows: GAGVSQSPSNKVTEKGKDVELRCDPISGHTALYWYRQSLGQGLEFLIYFQGNSAPDKSGLPSDRFSAERTGGSVSTLTIQRTQQEDSAVYLCASSLESGSNQPQHFGDGTRLSIL.

In this sample, this clone turned up once. The chain uses TRBV28 and TRBJ2-7, with D possibly matching TRBD2 (5 bases). CDR3 length equals 15 residues. CDR1 is MDHEN, CDR2 SYDVKM, per germline. Trimming left V 3 bases short and J 1 base short, with 13 bases between. CDR3 sequence: CASSFRGKQSYEQYF. CDR3 DNA sequence: TGTGCCAGCAGTTTTCGAGGGAAGCAATCCTACGAGCAGTACTTC.

The chain combines TRBV4-1 with TRBJ2-1, with 12 bases lining up with TRBD2. The germline V gene has CDR1 MGHRA and CDR2 YSYEKL. The CDR3 has 15 amino acids. J was trimmed by 3 bases and V by 4 bases; bases with no gene match: 1. In DNA form, the CDR3 reads TGCGCCAGCAGCCCGACTAGCGGGGGCTACAATGAGCAGTTCTTC. Translated, it gives CASSPTSGGYNEQFF.

The rearrangement links TRBV6-5 to TRBJ1-6, with D uncertain. The CDR3 totals 14 residues. The V end lost 7 bases, the J end lost 3 bases, and 10 bases lay between the germline ends. Germline loops: CDR1 MNHEY, CDR2 SVGAGI. CDR3 in DNA: TGTGCCAGCACCGTCTACTTCTATAATTCACCCCTCCACTTT. Amino acids: CASTVYFYNSPLHF.

This chain joins TRBV6-5 and TRBJ2-7; 8 positions match TRBD2. The CDR3 is 16 residues long. V dropped 4 bases and J dropped 2; count of bases not matched to a gene: 10. Germline V CDR1 and CDR2: MNHEY, SVGAGI. DNA for the CDR3: TGTGCCAGCAGTTCGCCACCGGGACTAGGGGCCTACGAGCAGTACTTC. It specifies CASSSPPGLGAYEQYF.

This clone was recorded once. Its ends do not fully match the called genes, so a read error is possible. The rearrangement links TRBV28 to TRBJ1-4, with D tentatively TRBD1 (5 bases). Germline V gene data show CDR1 as MDHEN and CDR2 as SYDVKM. The CDR3 has 16 amino acids. CDR3 DNA sequence: TGTGCCACCAGTTCAGACCGCTGGGGGATTAATGAAAAACTGTTTTTT. It specifies CATSSDRWGINEKLFF.

The CDR3 DNA reads TGTGCCAGCAGCTTAAGTCTATCCCACCGAGCTGGAAACACCATATATTTT. This sequence encodes CASSLSLSHRAGNTIYF. V usage is TRBV7-9 and J usage is TRBJ1-3, with D unclear. Germline CDR1 is SEHNR and CDR2 is FQNEAQ (reference sequence). The CDR3 loop spans 17 amino acids. Trimming removed 2 bases from V and 2 bases from J, with 16 bases in between.

V usage is TRBV12-3 or TRBV12-4 and J usage is TRBJ2-1, with TRBD1 matching over 9 bases. The CDR3 consists of 12 residues. V lost 5 bases, J lost 10 bases, and 3 bases stayed unmatched. CDR3 nucleotides: TGTGCCAGCAGTGTTGACAGGGGGGAGCAGTTCTTC. It is translated as CASSVDRGEQFF.

The chain has TRBV5-1 and TRBJ2-6; D is undetermined. Looked up from germline, CDR1 is SGHRS and CDR2 is YFSETQ. The CDR3 extends over 14 amino acids. Trimming left V 4 bases short and J 7 bases short, with 12 bases between. CDR3 residues: CASSDGYPANVLTF. Here the CDR3 DNA reads TGCGCCAGCAGCGACGGATATCCCGCCAACGTCCTGACTTTC.

The V and J genes are TRBV30 and TRBJ1-5; D is undetermined. CDR1 is GTSNPN, CDR2 SVGIG, per germline (reference sequence). The CDR3 contains 14 residues. The V and J ends lost 0 bases and 1 base respectively, with 7 bases between them. The CDR3 sequence: CAWSVSYSNQPQHF. The CDR3 DNA is TGTGCCTGGAGTGTTTCGTACAGCAATCAGCCCCAGCATTTT.

This clone was detected a few times. The chain uses TRBV6-2 or TRBV6-3 and TRBJ2-5; D is perhaps TRBD1 (5 bases). The CDR3 has 16 amino acids. Germline V CDR1 and CDR2: MNHEY, SVGEGT. Trimming removed 0 bases at V and 2 bases at J, with 13 bases between. Written as DNA, the CDR3 is TGTGCCAGCAGTTACTCGGGGCGGACGGAACAAGAGACCCAGTACTTC. Translating it yields CASSYSGRTEQETQYF.

This rearrangement joins TRBV27 to TRBJ2-7; weak D call: TRBD2 (6 bases). CDR1 and CDR2 (germline): MNHEY, SMNVEV (reference sequence). The V and J ends lost 5 bases and 0 bases respectively, with 11 bases between them. The CDR3 is made up of 14 amino acids. The CDR3 here is CASSLRGLSYEQYF. The CDR3 region has the DNA TGTGCCAGCAGTCTAAGGGGACTCTCCTACGAGCAGTACTTC.

In this sample, this clone turned up once. The chain recombines TRBV5-8 with TRBJ2-1; TRBD2 agrees at 10 bases. With 4 bases clipped from V and 6 bases from J, the junction kept 4 bases outside the gene matches. CDR3 size: 14 residues. Germline V gives CDR1 SGHTS, CDR2 YDEGEE. The CDR3 spells CASSLRTSGNEQFF. The CDR3 DNA reads as TGTGCCAGCAGCCTCCGGACTAGCGGCAATGAGCAGTTCTTC.